This TCR beta chain was identified during a study of blood T cell repertoires in COVID-19 (dated by TCRdb to the early 2020s). Looking at the study overall: Samples covering the acute and convalescent phases of COVID-19 were provided by collaborators in the United States, Italy and Spain. The dataset comprised deeply sampled blood TCRbeta repertoires from subjects exposed to, actively infected with, or recovered from COVID-19. The prospective study material was composed of cDNA or gDNA derived from T cells, B-cell-depleted T cells, or PBMCs. Where available, HLA class I and class II types were taken from metadata supplied by the sample provider and were not determined by assay-based typing. Samples were obtained from the ongoing ImmuneRACE study (first 160 participants) and from approximately 1,200 subjects provided by 6 global collaborators. A de-identified subject ID, COVID-19 status, age in years and sex were almost always included in the sample metadata. The repertoires were released in a freely available public database meant as a resource for research on the immune response to SARS-CoV-2. Broader findings and caveats from the paper: Clinical and demographic metadata were provided uncurated, with the amount varying by source and participant.

Trimming removed 10 bases from V and 5 bases from J; the gene matches leave 11 bases unexplained. Including the terminal cysteine and phenylalanine, the CDR3 comprises 14 residues. The DNA shown is the 42-base CDR3, in frame from base 1. CDR1 is given as SEHNR and CDR2 as FQNEAQ, both from the germline V gene (reference sequence). The immunoSEQ Assay, a bias-controlled multiplex PCR, was used to amplify TCRbeta CDR3 regions from genomic DNA. Per the source publication's procedure: The number of nucleated cells in each sample was estimated by amplification of reference gene primers within the assay. To quantify the absolute abundance of each unique TCRbeta CDR3 rearrangement, sequence reads were collapsed and filtered. For each sample, productive Simpson clonality was calculated by taking the square root of Simpson's diversity index across productive rearrangements. Imported from immuneACCESS, the table was reduced by TCRdb to in-frame sequences with V and J called. These copies leave out some clones; in studies compared against another copy, an unresolved V gene accounts for under half, and the cause of the remainder is not known. Clone size and the V and J calls come from that table; the DNA yielded D and trimming. This sample gives approximately 480,000 clones in total; about 88% of them show up just once. The ten largest clones capture over 0.7% of the sample.

Note on this clone: It lacks a known antigen. No much larger clone is present one base from it, and per-base qualities are unavailable.

In Seattle, one collaborating source enrolled patients while the infection was active and tracked those patients longitudinally over the course of disease. Collaborating institutions collected whole blood in K2EDTA tubes following their own protocols. For TCRbeta analysis, collaborators shipped samples as frozen whole blood, isolated PBMCs, or DNA extracted from either of those sample types. The sample consisted of peripheral blood. The sequence links TRBV7-9 to TRBJ2-3; 8 bases in the middle match TRBD2. The source is a man younger than 30 with COVID-19, enrolled during active disease. The DNA is as follows: TGTGCCACAGGGGCTAGCGGGTGGTTAGATACGCAGTATTTT. It translates to CATGASGWLDTQYF. With all but the CDR3 taken from the reference TRBV7-9 and TRBJ2-3 genes, the full variable domain is: DTGVSQNPRHKITKRGQNVTFRCDPISEHNRLYWYRQTLGQGPEFLTYFQNEAQLEKSRLLSDRFSAERPKGSFSTLEIQRTEQGDSAMYLCATGASGWLDTQYFGPGTRLTVL.